A single T cell receptor beta chain is shown here with its context. Its antigen is unknown. Replicate PCRs run on sorted subsets employed 200 ng DNA, approximately 30,000 T cell genomes. Some clones are missing from TCRdb's copy, which holds only in-frame ones; the method was immunoSEQ multiplex PCR. This table has around 2.1 million clones, approximately 94% appearing once. V was cut by 6 bases and J by 1 base, with 12 bases left in between. CDR1 and CDR2 from the germline V gene are SGHVS and FNYEAQ. This CDR3 is built from 14 residues. The entry originates in a study of shared clonotypes between healthy human individuals. General study points: Clonotype sharing levels among donors were expected to vary with sequencing depth. Generation probabilities of non-shared clonotypes were lower (relative to those shared by all four donors). The sharing of 4% to 5.5% of naive CD4 clonotypes was seen across a handful of donors.

Naive CD8 cells were CD45RO-negative, positively selected for CCR7, excluding terminally differentiated effector memory CD45RA+ cells. The sequenced sample consisted of naive CD8+ T cells from PBMCs. The receptor's source is a man between 18 and 35 years old in good health. Some clones in this sample may be carry-over from other donors' samples. The J gene is TRBJ1-1, the V gene TRBV7-6; D might be TRBD1 (6 bases). CDR3 coding DNA: TGTGCCAGCAGTCCCCTGGACAGGAACACTGAAGCTTTCTTT. It specifies CASSPLDRNTEAFF. The full variable domain, with the rest looked up from reference TRBV7-6 and TRBJ1-1, is GAGVSQSPRYKVTKRGQDVALRCDPISGHVSLYWYRQALGQGPEFLTYFNYEAQQDKSGLPNDRFSAERPEGSISTLTIQRTEQRDSAMYRCASSPLDRNTEAFFGQGTRLTVV.